These T cell receptor beta chains were read from a single sample in a study of blood T cell repertoires in COVID-19. Only in-frame clones appear in the TCRdb table, and some are missing; sequencing was by immunoSEQ multiplex PCR. Found here are about 300,000 clones, about 87% of them singletons; the top ten hold roughly 1.3%. The sequencing sample was made of peripheral blood. The receptors come from a man between 65 and 79 years old with acute or convalescent COVID-19. Each CDR3 is given with its conserved first and last residue.

TRBV11-2	TRBJ2-6	CASRPTSGANVLTF
TRBV5-1	TRBJ2-3	CASSWTGGTDTQYF
TRBV5-3	TRBJ1-4	CARSADRGWGSSFF
TRBV4-3	TRBJ2-3	CASSQNTLTSISTDTQYF
TRBV20-1	TRBJ2-7	CSASASSGSYEQYF
TRBV18	TRBJ2-2	CASSPRGQAGRGGDTGELFF
TRBV5-1	TRBJ2-4	CATQNTDTPPIQYF
TRBV6-1	TRBJ2-1	CASSEDGTSGFGSYNEQFF
TRBV29-1	TRBJ2-1	CSGSSGRAYNEQFF
TRBV7-6	TRBJ1-4	CASSLAGAGVREKLFF
TRBV4-1	TRBJ1-5	CASSQHSATGQPQHF
TRBV5-1	TRBJ1-1	CASSLGEIDTEAFF
TRBV6-5	TRBJ2-7	CASSQGTEQYF
TRBV5-1	TRBJ1-1	CASSLGTGWGDTEAFF
TRBV29-1	TRBJ2-7	CSVAFRTGPYEQYF
TRBV7-6	TRBJ1-1	CASSLGGTGDTEAFF
TRBV24-1	TRBJ1-1	CATSDGTRGPGGAEAFF
TRBV27	TRBJ2-1	CASSPFSPINEQFF
TRBV18	TRBJ2-5	CASSPRQGHFTQYF
TRBV20-1	TRBJ1-1	CSANRGTEAFF
TRBV19	TRBJ1-3	CASSGRTDFNGNTIYF
TRBV4-2	TRBJ1-5	CASSHDRGPNQPQHF
TRBV6-6	TRBJ2-3	CGTGTGDPTDTQYF